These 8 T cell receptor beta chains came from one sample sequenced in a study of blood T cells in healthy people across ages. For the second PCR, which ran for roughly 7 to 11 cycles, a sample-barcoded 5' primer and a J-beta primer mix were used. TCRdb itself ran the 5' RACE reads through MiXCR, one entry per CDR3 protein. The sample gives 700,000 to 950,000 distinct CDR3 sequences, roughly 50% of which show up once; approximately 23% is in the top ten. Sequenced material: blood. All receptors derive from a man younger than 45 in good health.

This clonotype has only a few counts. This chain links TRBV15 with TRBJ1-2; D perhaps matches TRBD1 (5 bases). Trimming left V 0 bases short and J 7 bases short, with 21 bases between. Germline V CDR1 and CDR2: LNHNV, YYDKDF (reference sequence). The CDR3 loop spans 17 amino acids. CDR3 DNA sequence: TGTGCCACCAGCAGAGATATGAACGGGGCCCCATCGGGTGGCTACACCTTC. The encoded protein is CATSRDMNGAPSGGYTF.

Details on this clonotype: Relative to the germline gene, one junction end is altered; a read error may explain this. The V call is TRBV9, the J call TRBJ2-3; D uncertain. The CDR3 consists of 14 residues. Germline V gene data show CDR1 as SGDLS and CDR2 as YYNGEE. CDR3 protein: CASSPDKVADTQNF. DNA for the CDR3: TGTGCCAGCAGCCCCGATAAGGTCGCAGATACGCAGAATTTT.

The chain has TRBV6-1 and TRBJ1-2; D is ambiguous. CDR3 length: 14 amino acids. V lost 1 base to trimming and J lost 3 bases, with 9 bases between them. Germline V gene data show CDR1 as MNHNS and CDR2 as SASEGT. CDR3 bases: TGTGCCAGCAGTGAAGAGCCTTCATACTATGGCTACACCTTC. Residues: CASSEEPSYYGYTF.

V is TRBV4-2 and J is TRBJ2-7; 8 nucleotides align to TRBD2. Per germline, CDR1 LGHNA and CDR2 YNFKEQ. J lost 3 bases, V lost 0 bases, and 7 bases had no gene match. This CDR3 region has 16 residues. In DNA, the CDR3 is TGTGCCAGCAGCCAAGATTACGGGAGGGCGCACTACGAGCAGTACTTC. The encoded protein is CASSQDYGRAHYEQYF.

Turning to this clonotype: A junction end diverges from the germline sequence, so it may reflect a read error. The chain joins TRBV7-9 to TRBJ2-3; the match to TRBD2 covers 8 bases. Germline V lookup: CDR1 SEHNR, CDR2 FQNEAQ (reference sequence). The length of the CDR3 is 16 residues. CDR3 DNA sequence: TGTGCCAGCAGCCCCGGGGGACTAGAGGGAGCAGATGCGCAGTATTTT. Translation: CASSPGGLEGADAQYF.

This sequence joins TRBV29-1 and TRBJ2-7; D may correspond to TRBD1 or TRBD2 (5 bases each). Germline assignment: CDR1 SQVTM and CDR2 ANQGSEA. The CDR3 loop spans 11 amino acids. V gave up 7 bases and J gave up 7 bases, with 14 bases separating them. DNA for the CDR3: TGCAGCGCCCTTGAGGGGAATGAGCAGTACTTC. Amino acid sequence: CSALEGNEQYF.

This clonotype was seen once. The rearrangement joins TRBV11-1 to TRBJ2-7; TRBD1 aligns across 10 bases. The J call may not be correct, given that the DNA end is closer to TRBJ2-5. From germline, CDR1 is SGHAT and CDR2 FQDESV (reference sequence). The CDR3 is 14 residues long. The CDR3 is CASSVGDRGETQYF. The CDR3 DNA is TGTGCCAGCAGCGTTGGGGACAGGGGAGAGACCCAGTACTTC.

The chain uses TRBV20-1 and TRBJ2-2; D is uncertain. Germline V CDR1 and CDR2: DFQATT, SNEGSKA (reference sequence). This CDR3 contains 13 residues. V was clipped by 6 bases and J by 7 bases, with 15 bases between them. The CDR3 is CSAGDSLNGELFF. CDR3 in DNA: TGCAGTGCCGGAGACTCCCTAAACGGGGAGCTGTTTTTT.